The 29 T cell receptor beta chains presented below share a single source sample, sequenced in a study of blood T cell repertoires in COVID-19. Libraries were prepared by immunoSEQ multiplex PCR; TCRdb keeps only in-frame clonotypes and omits some of them. The data contain 120,000 or so clones, approximately 90% of them singletons. What was sequenced was peripheral blood. All receptors come from an elderly woman with acute or convalescent COVID-19.

The V call is TRBV11-3, the J call TRBJ2-2; 12 bases agree with TRBD2. The CDR3 covers 14 residues. The V segment lost 10 bases and the J segment 5 bases; nucleotides outside the gene matches: 5. Germline CDR1 and CDR2: SGHNT and YENEEA. The CDR3: CATTLAGGTGELFF. The CDR3 DNA is TGTGCCACTACACTAGCGGGGGGTACCGGGGAGCTGTTTTTT.

This sequence joins TRBV7-9 and TRBJ2-1; TRBD1 agrees at 12 bases. CDR3 length: 14 residues. CDR1 is SEHNR and CDR2 is FQNEAQ in the germline V gene (reference sequence). V shed 1 base, J shed 11 bases, and the junction held 3 bases outside the gene matches. The CDR3: CASSLEWDRGQQFF. CDR3 coding DNA: TGTGCCAGCAGCTTAGAGTGGGACAGGGGGCAGCAGTTCTTC.

The rearrangement links TRBV5-6 to TRBJ2-3; 11 bases line up with TRBD2. CDR1 is SGHDT and CDR2 is YYEEEE in the germline V gene. The J segment lost 7 bases and the V segment lost 0 bases, leaving 7 bases of the junction unmatched. The length of the CDR3 is 16 residues. CDR3 nucleotide sequence: TGTGCCAGCAGCTTGGCTGGTAGCGGGGGGGCAAATACGCAGTATTTT. Its translation: CASSLAGSGGANTQYF.

This clone was detected only a few times. The chain couples TRBV27 to TRBJ1-1, with 7 bases fitting TRBD1. The CDR3 covers 13 residues. Germline assignment: CDR1 MNHEY and CDR2 SMNVEV (reference sequence). The junction had 10 bases not matched to a gene; V was cut back by 5 bases and J by 10 bases. CDR3 coding DNA: TGTGCCAGCAGTCCTCCAGACAGGGAAGGAGCTTTCTTT. Translating gives CASSPPDREGAFF.

The chain links TRBV11-2 to TRBJ2-7; maybe TRBD1 (6 bases). V lost 5 bases and J 7 bases, leaving 18 bases between the germline ends. This CDR3 is 14 amino acids long. CDR1 is SGHAT and CDR2 is FQNNGV in the germline V gene. The CDR3 DNA sequence: TGTGCCAGCAGCCCAATAGGGGGTTGGAGAGAGCAGTACTTC. It specifies CASSPIGGWREQYF.

The CDR3 spells CASSMDSGASYNEQFF. The CDR3 DNA is TGTGCCAGTAGTATGGATAGCGGGGCCTCCTACAATGAGCAGTTCTTC. This chain links TRBV19 with TRBJ2-1, with 8 nucleotides matching TRBD2. The CDR3 is 16 residues long. Germline V gene lookup returns CDR1 LNHDA and CDR2 SQIVND (reference sequence). The ends lost 3 bases at V and 0 bases at J; junction bases unmatched: 4.

The gene calls are TRBV27 and TRBJ2-7, with 7 bases lining up with TRBD2. Germline V lookup: CDR1 MNHEY, CDR2 SMNVEV (reference sequence). The trim removed 4 bases at V and 6 bases at J, leaving 12 bases unmatched. The CDR3 runs to 15 residues. The CDR3 loop is CASSSGGKVISEQYF. CDR3 DNA sequence: TGTGCCAGCAGTTCCGGGGGGAAGGTTATCTCCGAGCAGTACTTC.

The chain carries TRBV4-1 and TRBJ1-4; 10 nucleotides align to TRBD1. This CDR3 region has 15 residues. The V gene end was trimmed by 6 bases and the J gene end by 4 bases; junction bases not matched to a gene: 5. The V gene's germline CDR1 is MGHRA and CDR2 YSYEKL. CDR3 amino acids: CASRDRGQGNEKLFF. The CDR3 coding sequence is TGCGCCAGCAGAGACAGGGGGCAGGGTAATGAAAAACTGTTTTTT.

The CDR3 region has the DNA TGCGCCAGCAGCGAACGGGGGGACTCCTACAATGAGCAGTTCTTC. Its protein product is CASSERGDSYNEQFF. The V and J genes are TRBV5-1 and TRBJ2-1, with 7 bases fitting TRBD2. Germline values: CDR1 SGHRS, CDR2 YFSETQ. This CDR3 is 15 amino acids long. With 4 bases clipped from V and 0 bases from J, the junction kept 4 bases outside the gene matches. The complete variable domain, with remaining parts taken from reference TRBV5-1 and TRBJ2-1, reads KAGVTQTPRYLIKTRGQQVTLSCSPISGHRSVSWYQQTPGQGLQFLFEYFSETQRNKGNFPGRFSGRQFSNSRSEMNVSTLELGDSALYLCASSERGDSYNEQFFGPGTRLTVL.

This clone appeared a few times. The rearrangement uses TRBV2 and TRBJ2-5, with 7 bases matching TRBD2. Per germline, CDR1 SNHLY and CDR2 FYNNEI. The CDR3 consists of 15 residues. Trimming cost V 3 bases and J 4 bases; bases outside gene matches: 8. CDR3 nucleotide sequence: TGTGCCAGCAGTGAGGGAAGCGGGGTGCTAGAGACCCAGTACTTC. It yields the protein CASSEGSGVLETQYF. Based on the CDR3 plus reference TRBV2 and TRBJ2-5, the full variable domain is EPEVTQTPSHQVTQMGQEVILRCVPISNHLYFYWYRQILGQKVEFLVSFYNNEISEKSEIFDDQFSVERPDGSNFTLKIRSTKLEDSAMYFCASSEGSGVLETQYFGPGTRLLVL.

The rearrangement uses TRBV28 and TRBJ1-1, with D unresolved. Trimming stripped 5 bases from V and 2 bases from J, with 9 bases between. The germline CDR1 and CDR2 sequences are MDHEN and SYDVKM. This CDR3 has 13 residues. The CDR3 here is CASSPGVNTEAFF. The CDR3 DNA sequence: TGTGCCAGCAGTCCCGGGGTAAACACTGAAGCTTTCTTT.

The chain combines TRBV6-2 or TRBV6-3 with TRBJ2-7; 7 bases map to TRBD1. Germline loops: CDR1 MNHEY, CDR2 SVGEGT. V lost 3 bases and J lost 6; bases outside the gene matches: 17. The CDR3 is made up of 17 amino acids. DNA of the CDR3: TGTGCCAGCAGTTATTGGGTCGGGGCAGGGGGTTTACGCGAGCAGTACTTC. Translated: CASSYWVGAGGLREQYF.

This rearrangement joins TRBV7-2 to TRBJ2-7; TRBD1 aligns across 9 bases. With V trimmed by 0 bases and J by 7 bases, 10 bases remained unmatched. Germline assignment: CDR1 SGHTA and CDR2 FQGNSA. CDR3 size: 16 residues. The CDR3 loop is CASSLAFGQGQGEQYF. The CDR3 region has the DNA TGTGCCAGCAGCTTAGCGTTTGGACAGGGGCAAGGGGAGCAGTACTTC.

The chain joins TRBV9 to TRBJ2-3, with TRBD2 as a possible D gene (6 bases). The V gene's germline CDR1 is SGDLS and CDR2 YYNGEE. The CDR3 contains 14 residues. V dropped 0 bases and J dropped 2 bases, with 7 bases sitting between them. The CDR3 bases are TGTGCCAGCAGCGTAGTAGCGGCCACAGATACGCAGTATTTT. Translation: CASSVVAATDTQYF.

This chain joins TRBV5-1 and TRBJ2-1, with 15 bases aligning to TRBD2. CDR1 SGHRS and CDR2 YFSETQ come from the germline V gene. The CDR3 length is 16 residues. The junction had 5 bases not matched to a gene; V was cut back by 4 bases and J by 6 bases. CDR3: CASSLRTSGGANEQFF. The CDR3 DNA reads as TGCGCCAGCAGCCTCCGGACTAGCGGGGGGGCCAATGAGCAGTTCTTC.

The chain has TRBV19 and TRBJ2-3, with 14 bases aligning to TRBD2. This CDR3 has 20 amino acids. Trimming took 4 bases from V and 2 from J; bases not matched to a gene: 14. Germline V gives CDR1 LNHDA, CDR2 SQIVND (reference sequence). In nucleotides, the CDR3 is TGTGCCAGTAGTACAGGACTAGCGGGGGGACGAGGGACACTCACAGATACGCAGTATTTT. Translating it yields CASSTGLAGGRGTLTDTQYF.

The chain combines TRBV7-9 with TRBJ1-4; weak D call: TRBD1 (5 bases). CDR1 and CDR2 (germline): SEHNR, FQNEAQ (reference sequence). The CDR3 contains 14 residues. Trimming pared 3 bases from V and 4 bases from J, leaving 9 bases between. The CDR3 spells CASSLGEVNEKLFF. DNA of the CDR3: TGTGCCAGCAGCTTGGGGGAGGTTAATGAAAAACTGTTTTTT. The entire variable domain, with the rest obtained from reference TRBV7-9 and TRBJ1-4, is as follows: DTGVSQNPRHKITKRGQNVTFRCDPISEHNRLYWYRQTLGQGPEFLTYFQNEAQLEKSRLLSDRFSAERPKGSFSTLEIQRTEQGDSAMYLCASSLGEVNEKLFFGSGTQLSVL.

This clone appeared a single time. The CDR3 loop reads CASNSQGYNSPLHF. In nucleotides, the CDR3 is TGTGCCAGTAATTCACAGGGATATAATTCACCCCTCCACTTT. The chain couples TRBV19 to TRBJ1-6, with D maybe TRBD1 (6 bases). This CDR3 contains 14 residues. Trimming stripped 7 bases from V and 4 bases from J, with 11 bases between. Germline CDR1 is LNHDA and CDR2 is SQIVND (reference sequence). Supplemented by reference TRBV19 and TRBJ1-6, the full variable domain reads DGGITQSPKYLFRKEGQNVTLSCEQNLNHDAMYWYRQDPGQGLRLIYYSQIVNDFQKGDIAEGYSVSREKKESFPLTVTSAQKNPTAFYLCASNSQGYNSPLHFGNGTRLTVT.

A word on this clone: At one end the junction does not follow the germline gene, possibly because of a read error. J is TRBJ2-5 and V is TRBV7-2; 9 bases align to TRBD2. The germline CDR1 and CDR2 sequences are SGHTA and FQGNSA. The CDR3 loop spans 12 amino acids. This CDR3 reads CASSFSAGGPHF. In DNA form, the CDR3 reads TGTGCCAGCAGCTTTTCAGCGGGGGGCCCCCACTTC.

The genes are TRBV10-1 and TRBJ2-2; 9 bases are shared with TRBD2. The CDR3 spans 16 residues. Unmatched junction bases numbered 12, after V lost 5 bases and J lost 8 bases. Germline V gene data show CDR1 as WNHNN and CDR2 as SYGVQD (reference sequence). Written as DNA, the CDR3 is TGCGCCAGCAGTCACTTAGCGGGAGTCGGGGCAGGGGAGCTGTTTTTT. It specifies CASSHLAGVGAGELFF.

The chain is built from TRBV19 and TRBJ2-1; 7 bases fit TRBD2. CDR1 LNHDA and CDR2 SQIVND come from the germline V gene (reference sequence). The ends lost 5 bases at V and 6 bases at J; junction bases unmatched: 13. The CDR3 contains 16 residues. The CDR3 loop is CASSVTTGTNFNEQFF. The CDR3 region has the DNA TGTGCCAGTAGTGTTACAACCGGGACTAACTTCAATGAGCAGTTCTTC.

The chain carries TRBV28 and TRBJ2-7; the D gene is possibly TRBD2 (6 bases). CDR1 is MDHEN, CDR2 SYDVKM, per germline. This CDR3 is 15 amino acids long. V was shortened by 5 bases and J by 0 bases, with 14 bases between the two germline ends. CDR3: CASSGFEGGSYEQYF. The CDR3 bases are TGTGCCAGCAGTGGGTTTGAGGGAGGCTCCTACGAGCAGTACTTC.

The chain links TRBV27 to TRBJ1-1; 9 bases are a match to TRBD1. Germline CDR1 and CDR2: MNHEY and SMNVEV (reference sequence). Unmatched junction bases numbered 10, after V lost 6 bases and J lost 8 bases. The CDR3 contains 14 residues. The DNA for the CDR3 is TGTGCCAGCAGGGGACAGGGAACGTCCCAGGAAGCTTTCTTT. Amino acids: CASRGQGTSQEAFF.

The rearrangement joins TRBV3-1 (or the pseudogene TRBV3-2) to TRBJ2-6; TRBD2 aligns across 12 bases. V gave up 1 base and J gave up 2 bases; unmatched junction bases: 9. Germline assignment: CDR1 LGHDT and CDR2 YNNKEL (reference sequence). CDR3 length: 20 amino acids. Written as DNA, the CDR3 is TGTGCCAGCAGCCAAGTTCCTAGCGGGAGGGGACCACCTGGGGCCAACGTCCTGACTTTC. Protein: CASSQVPSGRGPPGANVLTF.

The chain links TRBV2 to TRBJ2-7, with D hard to call. The CDR3 totals 11 residues. Germline V gene data show CDR1 as SNHLY and CDR2 as FYNNEI. V was clipped by 6 bases and J by 4 bases, with 7 bases between them. In nucleotides, the CDR3 is TGTGCCAGCAGCGACACTTACGAGCAGTACTTC. Its translation: CASSDTYEQYF.

This clone was recorded once. This rearrangement joins TRBV7-8 to TRBJ2-1; D is perhaps TRBD2 (6 bases). Trimming took off 2 bases at V and 0 bases at J, with 14 bases between the two ends. The germline gives CDR1 SGHVS, CDR2 FQNEAQ. CDR3 length: 17 residues. This chain's CDR3 is CASSLFPRGGSYNEQFF. In nucleotides, the CDR3 is TGTGCCAGCAGCTTATTCCCGAGGGGAGGCTCCTACAATGAGCAGTTCTTC.

The chain carries TRBV27 and TRBJ2-3, with TRBD2 identical over 7 bases. This CDR3 has 15 residues. V lost 7 bases to trimming and J lost 4 bases; unmatched junction nucleotides: 11. Germline assignment: CDR1 MNHEY and CDR2 SMNVEV (reference sequence). The CDR3 region is CASTEGLPSADTQYF. CDR3 in DNA: TGTGCCAGCACGGAGGGACTACCTAGCGCAGATACGCAGTATTTT.

This clone turned up a few times. V is TRBV19 and J is TRBJ1-5, with a possible D match to TRBD1 (5 bases). The CDR3 length is 14 residues. Germline V gene lookup returns CDR1 LNHDA and CDR2 SQIVND (reference sequence). V dropped 4 bases and J dropped 0 bases, with 7 bases sitting between them. CDR3 loop: CASSTQGSNQPQHF. DNA for the CDR3: TGTGCCAGTAGTACTCAGGGTAGCAATCAGCCCCAGCATTTT.

CDR3: CASSLIQETQYF. The CDR3 coding sequence is TGTGCCAGCTCACTTATCCAAGAGACCCAGTACTTC. The chain couples TRBV18 to TRBJ2-5; no clear D. Germline V lookup: CDR1 KGHSH, CDR2 LQKENI. This CDR3 has 12 amino acids. With 4 bases removed from V and 1 base from J, the gap between germline ends came to 4 bases.